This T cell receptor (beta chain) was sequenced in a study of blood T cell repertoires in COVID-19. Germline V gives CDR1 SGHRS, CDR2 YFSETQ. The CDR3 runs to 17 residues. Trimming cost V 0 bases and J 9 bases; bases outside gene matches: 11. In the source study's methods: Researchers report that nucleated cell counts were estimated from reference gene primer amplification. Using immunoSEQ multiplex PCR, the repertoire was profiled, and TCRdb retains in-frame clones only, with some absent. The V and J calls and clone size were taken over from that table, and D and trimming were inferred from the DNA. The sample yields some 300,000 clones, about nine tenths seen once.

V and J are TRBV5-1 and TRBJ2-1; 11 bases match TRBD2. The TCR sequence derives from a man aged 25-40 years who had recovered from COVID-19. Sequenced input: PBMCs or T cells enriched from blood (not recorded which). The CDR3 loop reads CASSLEPSGGRQGEQFF. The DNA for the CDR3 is TGCGCCAGCAGCTTGGAACCTAGCGGGGGGCGTCAGGGTGAGCAGTTCTTC. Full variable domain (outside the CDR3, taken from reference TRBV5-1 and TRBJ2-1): KAGVTQTPRYLIKTRGQQVTLSCSPISGHRSVSWYQQTPGQGLQFLFEYFSETQRNKGNFPGRFSGRQFSNSRSEMNVSTLELGDSALYLCASSLEPSGGRQGEQFFGPGTRLTVL.